This T cell receptor (beta chain) was identified during a study of cytomegalovirus exposure and HLA in healthy donors (dated by TCRdb to the late 2010s). General notes on the study: An earlier analysis of under 600 of the donors reported approximately 290 Gb of sequence data and more than 90 million unique TCR beta sequences from 150 million to 200 million T cells. Along with the approximately 700-subject first cohort, a separate validation cohort of around 120 different subjects was used. The number of typed donors differed by locus: about 620-630 for A, B, C, DRB1 and DQB1; 500 to 550 for DQA1; approximately 600 for DPA1; and roughly 470 for DPB1. Using immunosequencing, the study profiled T cell repertoires from 500 to 800 subjects and related those repertoires to cytomegalovirus serostatus. The study combined high-throughput TCR immunosequencing, statistical association of individual TCRs with disease status, and machine learning to predict cytomegalovirus infection status. Alongside the repertoire data, information on donor age, sex, ethnicity and CMV serostatus was compiled. A handful of DR-DQ haplotypes were handled as single units for association and clustering because linkage in the cohort was strong. To study patterns of TCR occurrence, a later analysis re-analyzed previously published TCR beta repertoires from just over 650 donors and added high-resolution HLA genotyping. Among the roughly 400 genotyped donors, 75% to 90% belonged to the genetic ancestry cluster associated with self-reported Caucasian donors. Class I and class II HLA loci were covered by the typing at four-digit resolution. Genome-wide SNP genotypes for about 60% of the roughly 670 donors were used in a later genetic analysis, which treated that subset as a discovery cohort. An early release that covered approximately 600 HLA-typed donors contained approximately 300 gigabases of sequencing data and tens of millions of unique TCR sequences. Among a few hundred genotyped donors of the cohort, an average of about 240,000 unique TCR beta nucleotide sequences were sequenced per donor, about a sixth of them non-productive. All discovery cohort repertoires had been generated on a single sequencing platform. The study aimed to test whether signatures of past pathogen exposure could be identified by cataloging public T cell receptors. An earlier analysis of fewer than 750 of the donors used high-throughput TCR beta sequencing to judge whether each TCR beta V gene segment behaved as functional or pseudogenic. Rather than drawing on any new phenotypic data, the later analysis identified candidate immune exposures from TCR beta sequences and the way those sequences occurred across donors. Here is what the overall study found, with its caveats: Sequencing depth was assumed to be roughly uniform across donors in the presence/absence analyses, though that assumption may not hold. About 17 rarely observed V segments, including chromosome 9 orphons, were excluded from the earlier analysis of approximately 500 of the donors because counts were too low. In both the original and validation cohorts, the classifier was reported to diagnose cytomegalovirus status with high specificity and sensitivity. When HLA alleles, especially DR and DQ, strongly co-occurred, attributing TCR associations to individual alleles was difficult. A few of the identified cytomegalovirus-associated TCR beta chains were confirmed in vitro to be specific for cytomegalovirus antigens. Correlated functional status among segregating V segments might reflect linkage disequilibrium, but an unknown experimental factor could not be ruled out. The only immune exposure information available for the cohort was CMV serostatus. The 87-base-pair reads could not distinguish some IMGT-functional V segments, including TRBV6-2 and TRBV6-3, so those segments were excluded. V-gene and J-gene trimming of TCR beta chains was associated with a missense DCLRE1C variant in a later genetic analysis, and the association was replicated in an independent cohort. According to a later analysis, most CMV-associated TCR beta chains appeared to be HLA-restricted, and the HLA associations seemed to be driven largely by CMV exposure. According to the authors, the approach could potentially be generalized to other disease states and immunological phenotypes. The sequencing pipeline was judged likely to have produced a cluster of highly shared sequence variants as a technical artifact. The cohort was sequenced for TCR beta chains only, and without alpha or paired-chain data the features that could be detected were limited. In a later analysis, TCR association rates were found to vary across HLA loci, with the most associated TCRs seen for DRB1 alleles and the fewest for HLA-C alleles. In an earlier analysis of under 600 of the donors, most TCR beta V segments were observed in productive rearrangements about 90% or about 30% of the time, broadly matching IMGT annotations. Compared with the approximately 670-donor mean, donors in an Asian-associated ancestry cluster had fewer N-insertions in productive TCRs, according to a later genetic analysis. Because HLA typing was unavailable for some donors at each locus, only the typed subset was used in association tests. The study listed 150 to 200 TCR beta chains as associated with cytomegalovirus. A later analysis found that HLA-associated TCR beta chains were more clonally expanded and had lower generation probabilities than equally common non-associated chains. A later analysis reported that several top co-occurrence clusters appeared linked to parvovirus B19, influenza, CMV and Epstein-Barr virus. A further reported finding was that TCR beta sequences accurately predicted the HLA-A and HLA-B alleles for most subjects in the first cohort. While some public TCRs were present in many individuals, most TCR sequences turned up only very rarely across donors. In a later analysis, 16,951 TCR beta sequences were associated with specific HLA alleles at a false discovery rate of 0.05.

Including the terminal cysteine and phenylalanine, the CDR3 comprises 14 residues. The sequence is cut down to CDR3 DNA, 42 bases in frame from base 1. V loses 6 bases, J loses 1 base, and the germline ends lie 13 bases apart. Sequences MNHEY (CDR1) and SVGAGI (CDR2) are obtained from the germline V gene. The cohort consisted of more than 650 healthy bone marrow donors. At the time of sampling, every cohort member was nominally healthy, though immune exposures that went unrecorded were likely present. The donor was CMV seronegative and belonged to the group of approximately 320 seronegative cohort members. A peripheral blood sample was collected from each donor, and TCR beta sequencing was performed on peripheral blood mononuclear cells. Genomic DNA extraction from the blood cell samples was performed with the Qiagen DNeasy Blood Extraction Kit. To note about this clone: Its antigen remains undetermined. No base quality information exists; no much larger clone differs at one position.

Library preparation was by the immunoSEQ multiplex PCR assay. The multiplex PCR relied on a mix of 60 forward primers for TCR Vbeta segments and 13 reverse primers for TCR Jbeta segments. The CDR3 region of rearranged TCR beta genes was amplified from genomic DNA with a multiplex PCR assay. Amplified TCR beta libraries were sequenced as 87-base-pair reads on the Illumina HiSeq System. Under the source paper's analysis protocol: Across the 500 to 850 repertoires, a later analysis counted roughly 77 million unique TCR beta chains, 8.5 million to 12 million of which were shared by at least two donors. A nearest-neighbor algorithm error-corrected the raw reads and collapsed the reads into unique sequences, merging closely related sequences to remove PCR and sequencing errors. CDR3 sequences were aligned to IMGT reference sequences to assign V, D and J gene segments. Each retained sequence needed at least a six-nucleotide match to both a V gene segment and a J gene segment. A rearrangement counted as productive if the CDR3 had no stop codons and remained in frame with V and J, and every other rearrangement counted as non-productive. CDR3 was defined by IMGT convention, running from the second conserved V-encoded cysteine to the conserved J-encoded phenylalanine. The earlier analysis of 500 to 600 of the donors excluded sequences that lacked an unambiguous match to a single V gene segment. In an earlier analysis of 500 to 750 of the donors, V segments were called functional above 56.7% productive rearrangements and were called segregating when the between-donor standard deviation exceeded 5%. A statistical classification framework was built for diagnosing cytomegalovirus status from the catalog of TCR beta chain sequences. In a later analysis, TCR nucleotide sequences were compared against IMGT/GENE-DB human TR gene sequences so that V and J genes could be assigned. In a later analysis, CDR3 sequences and most-parsimonious VDJ recombination scenarios were assigned using the TCRdist pipeline. In a later analysis, each TCR beta chain was defined by its CDR3 amino acid sequence together with its V-gene family, and reads without a unique V-gene family were excluded. In a later analysis, 450 to 600 highly shared, low-generation-probability nucleotide sequences were removed to address suspected cross-contamination and a sequencing artifact. In a later analysis, a clonal expansion index was calculated for each public chain from normalized within-repertoire ranks of inferred template counts. A later analysis computed generation probabilities with a VDJ recombination model fitted to out-of-frame rearrangements, and checked the results against IGoR. Hypergeometric tests were used in a later analysis to score TCR-TCR, TCR-HLA and TCR-CMV co-occurrence, with a repertoire-size bias correction applied to the TCR pairs. False discovery rates were estimated in a later analysis by permuting HLA or CMV assignments 20 times. In a later analysis, co-occurring TCRs were grouped using DBSCAN, with TCRdist sequence similarity added in when clustering inside HLA-allele-positive subsets. Repertoires with fewer than 30,000 or more than 120,000 public chains were left out of co-occurrence clustering, as were a handful of repertoires with anomalous nucleotide sharing. In TCRdb, the immuneACCESS table is reduced to in-frame sequences with V and J assigned. These tables do not hold every clone; where another copy was compared, an unresolved V gene accounts for under half, and the others remain unexplained. V and J calls and clone size are as listed in that table; D and trimming were resolved from the DNA. The sample data list around 130,000 clones, and about 69% of these were observed just once. Clones ranked in the top ten supply about 3% of the sample.

The receptor chain draws on TRBV6-5 and TRBJ2-7; tentative D gene TRBD1, with 6 bases matching. Sequencing was performed on PBMCs. The sequence derives from a man aged 25-40 years in good health and CMV-seronegative. CDR3 region: CASSPSGVSYEQYF. The nucleotide sequence reads TGTGCCAGCAGCCCATCAGGGGTTTCCTACGAGCAGTACTTC.